Following are 8 T cell receptor beta chains from one sample sequenced in a study of vaccination effects on CD4 cells after COVID-19. Data came from immunoSEQ multiplex PCR; TCRdb stores just in-frame clones and leaves some out. The sample has tens of thousands of clones, around 86% seen once. Sequencing in the ViraFEST assay came after antigen-specific CD4+ T cells had been expanded with viral peptide pools, which were used to stimulate PBMC. Following culture for more than 9 days, CD4+ T cells were isolated. BNT162b2 vaccine or mRNA-1273 vaccine was given to participants in two doses. No antigen is known for these receptors. Here the sequenced sample was CD4+ T cells from PBMCs cultured with SARS-CoV-2 spike peptides, taken after COVID-19 vaccination. These receptors came from a human donor who received a COVID-19 vaccine. Some clones in this sample may be carry-over from other donors' samples.

The CDR3 region has the DNA TGTGCCAGCAGCCCAACGACTAGCGGGGGTTCCCAGATTTCCTACGAGCAGTACGTC. The encoded protein is CASSPTTSGGSQISYEQYV. The chain combines TRBV7-3 with TRBJ2-7; 12 bases are shared with TRBD2. The CDR3 is made up of 19 amino acids. CDR1 is SGHTA, CDR2 FQGTGA, per germline. J gave up 1 base and V 5 bases, and 15 bases lay outside the gene matches.

V gene TRBV6-5 combines with J gene TRBJ1-5, with D possibly matching TRBD1 (6 bases). Deletions cut 6 bases from V and 6 bases from J, with 18 bases between. The CDR3 length is 15 residues. Germline lookup yields CDR1 MNHEY and CDR2 SVGAGI. As DNA, the CDR3 is TGTGCCAGCAGCCCCCAGGGGAATTCAGCTCAGCCCCAGCATTTT. Its translation is CASSPQGNSAQPQHF.

V and J are TRBV9 and TRBJ1-3; D is perhaps TRBD1 (6 bases). Germline lookup yields CDR1 SGDLS and CDR2 YYNGEE. Trimming stripped 0 bases from V and 5 bases from J, with 12 bases between. The CDR3 has 15 amino acids. The CDR3 nucleotides read TGTGCCAGCAGCGTAGAACAGGGTCATAGAAACACCATATATTTT. This translates into CASSVEQGHRNTIYF.

V and J are TRBV29-1 and TRBJ2-3, with TRBD1 identical over 8 bases. The CDR3 totals 13 residues. The V gene end was trimmed by 2 bases and the J gene end by 6 bases; junction bases not matched to a gene: 4. Germline CDR1 is SQVTM and CDR2 is ANQGSEA. CDR3 coding DNA: TGCAGCGTTGAACAGGGGGCTGTCGATACGCAGTATTTT. It encodes CSVEQGAVDTQYF.

V gene TRBV5-1 combines with J gene TRBJ2-6, with D unclear. CDR1 and CDR2 (germline): SGHRS, YFSETQ. V lost 4 bases to trimming and J lost 3 bases, with 14 bases between them. This CDR3 has 16 amino acids. This CDR3 reads CASSDGRGNGANVLTF. The CDR3 region has the DNA TGCGCCAGCAGCGATGGGCGTGGTAATGGGGCCAACGTCCTGACTTTC.

This chain links TRBV5-6 with TRBJ2-3; a possible D gene is TRBD1 (5 bases). Trimming pared 6 bases from V and 3 bases from J, leaving 14 bases between. This CDR3 has 14 residues. In germline, CDR1 is SGHDT, CDR2 YYEEEE. The CDR3 DNA follows: TGTGCCAGCACTTCCAAGGACAAAACAGATACGCAGTATTTT. It encodes CASTSKDKTDTQYF.

This chain joins TRBV3-1 (or the pseudogene TRBV3-2) and TRBJ1-2; D remains ambiguous. Germline V gene lookup returns CDR1 LGHDT and CDR2 YNNKEL (reference sequence). V gave up 1 base and J gave up 6 bases, with 9 bases separating them. The CDR3 has 13 residues. The CDR3 region has the DNA TGTGCCAGCAGCCAAGTTGGGGTCCATGGCTACACCTTC. Translation gives CASSQVGVHGYTF.

The CDR3 sequence is CATRGPGTDTQYF. The CDR3 nucleotides read TGTGCCACCAGAGGCCCTGGCACAGATACGCAGTATTTT. The rearrangement joins TRBV24-1 to TRBJ2-3; no reliable D call. V was cut by 7 bases and J by 1 base, with 8 bases left in between. This CDR3 has 13 residues. Germline values: CDR1 KGHDR, CDR2 SFDVKD.